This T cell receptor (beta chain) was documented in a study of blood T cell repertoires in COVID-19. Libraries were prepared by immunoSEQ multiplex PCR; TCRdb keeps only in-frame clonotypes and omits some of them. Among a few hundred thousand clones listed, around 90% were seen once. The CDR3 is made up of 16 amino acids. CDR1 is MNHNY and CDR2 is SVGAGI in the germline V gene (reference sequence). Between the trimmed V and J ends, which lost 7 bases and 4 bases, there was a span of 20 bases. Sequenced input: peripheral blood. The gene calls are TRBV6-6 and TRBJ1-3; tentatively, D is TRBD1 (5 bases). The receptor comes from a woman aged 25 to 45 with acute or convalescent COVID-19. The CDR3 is CASTHGRGTAGNTIYF. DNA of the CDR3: TGTGCCAGCACCCACGGCCGGGGGACGGCAGGAAACACCATATATTTT.